The 14 T cell receptor beta chains below were found in one sample sequenced in a study of CD8 T cells in Susac syndrome. Random hexamers were used to reverse transcribe the RNA input (roughly 0.5 to 1 ug). TCRdb reanalysed the immunoSEQ multiplex PCR reads using MiXCR and keeps one entry per CDR3 protein. The data show fewer than 100,000 distinct CDR3 sequences, with 75% to 95% seen just once and roughly 0.49% held by the top ten. The sequenced material came from CD8+ T cells from PBMCs. These receptors originate from a human donor with multiple sclerosis.

CDR3 in DNA: TGTGCCAGCAGTTTATTAGGGGAAGGGGTATGGGCTGGGGCCAACGTCCTGACTTTC. Translation gives CASSLLGEGVWAGANVLTF. This rearrangement joins TRBV28 to TRBJ2-6; D is perhaps TRBD1 (5 bases). There are 19 residues in the CDR3. CDR1 and CDR2 (germline): MDHEN, SYDVKM. Trimming removed 1 base at V and 2 bases at J, with 18 bases between.

The V gene is TRBV5-4, the J gene TRBJ1-2; TRBD1 matches at 9 bases. Per germline, CDR1 SGHNT and CDR2 YYREEE (reference sequence). The J segment lost 4 bases and the V segment lost 2 bases, leaving 9 bases of the junction unmatched. This CDR3 comprises 16 residues. The CDR3, as DNA: TGTGCCAGCAGCTTACAGGGGGCATTGGGGAGCTATGGCTACACCTTC. Protein product: CASSLQGALGSYGYTF.

The chain couples TRBV9 to TRBJ2-7; no definite D call. The germline V gene has CDR1 SGDLS and CDR2 YYNGEE. The ends were cut back, 0 bases at V and 2 bases at J, with 6 bases in the middle. The CDR3 runs to 13 residues. In DNA, the CDR3 is TGTGCCAGCAGCGTAGCCCCGACCTACGAGCAGTACTTC. Translated: CASSVAPTYEQYF.

The rearrangement uses TRBV6-2 or TRBV6-3 and TRBJ2-2, with TRBD1 matching 9 bases. Per germline, CDR1 MNHEY and CDR2 SVGEGT. Germline trimming cut 4 bases from V and 6 bases from J; bases unmatched to any gene: 15. CDR3 size: 18 residues. The CDR3 loop is CASSSPGQGSRVAGELFF. In DNA, the CDR3 is TGTGCCAGCAGTTCTCCGGGACAGGGAAGTCGAGTAGCCGGGGAGCTGTTTTTT.

The rearrangement uses TRBV30 and TRBJ2-7; D is possibly TRBD1 (5 bases). Germline values: CDR1 GTSNPN, CDR2 SVGIG (reference sequence). V lost 4 bases and J 7 bases, leaving 17 bases between the germline ends. The CDR3 spans 13 residues. DNA for the CDR3: TGTGCCTGGATTCTAGTGGGGCCCACGGAGCAGTACTTC. Translation gives CAWILVGPTEQYF. Complete variable domain (other parts from reference TRBV30 and TRBJ2-7): SQTIHQWPATLVQPVGSPLSLECTVEGTSNPNLYWYRQAAGRGLQLLFYSVGIGQISSEVPQNLSASRPQDRQFILSSKKLLLSDSGFYLCAWILVGPTEQYFGPGTRLTVT.

CDR3 in amino acids: CASSYSGDSYPLSSYEQYF. CDR3 bases: TGTGCCAGCAGTTACTCGGGGGACAGCTACCCTCTGAGCTCCTACGAGCAGTACTTC. This chain joins TRBV6-2 or TRBV6-3 and TRBJ2-7; 7 bases map to TRBD1. J lost 0 bases, V lost 0 bases, and 14 bases had no gene match. This CDR3 is 19 amino acids long. Germline V gene sequence: CDR1 MNHEY, CDR2 SVGEGT.

The sample holds one count of this clonotype. The V and J genes are TRBV4-3 and TRBJ2-1; TRBD1 agrees at 7 bases. V was clipped by 0 bases and J by 6 bases; unmatched bases: 11. This CDR3 contains 17 residues. Germline V CDR1 and CDR2: LGHNA, YSLEER. As DNA, the CDR3 is TGCGCCAGCAGCCAAGATCAACAGGGGATGAGGGGCAATGAGCAGTTCTTC. Its translation is CASSQDQQGMRGNEQFF.

The chain links TRBV11-1 to TRBJ2-2; D unclear. V was pared by 1 base and J by 7 bases, with 7 bases between. Germline V gene lookup returns CDR1 SGHAT and CDR2 FQDESV (reference sequence). This CDR3 is 13 amino acids long. In DNA, the CDR3 is TGTGCCAGCAGCTTAGTGCTTTACGGGGAGCTGTTTTTT. Translation gives CASSLVLYGELFF.

This clonotype has a single count. The chain employs TRBV4-1 and TRBJ2-7, with D unresolved. CDR1 is MGHRA, CDR2 YSYEKL, per germline. This CDR3 region has 13 residues. V dropped 0 bases and J dropped 3 bases, with 6 bases sitting between them. The CDR3 region is CASSQDSGYEQYF. Written as DNA, the CDR3 is TGCGCCAGCAGCCAAGATTCGGGCTACGAGCAGTACTTC.

This chain links TRBV7-9 with TRBJ1-4, with D possibly TRBD1 on 5 matching bases. The CDR3 consists of 15 residues. The germline CDR1 and CDR2 sequences are SEHNR and FQNEAQ (reference sequence). The V and J ends lost 4 bases and 0 bases respectively, with 9 bases between them. CDR3 sequence: CASSYTGATNEKLFF. CDR3 sequence (DNA): TGTGCCAGCAGCTACACAGGTGCAACTAATGAAAAACTGTTTTTT.

The chain couples TRBV7-9 to TRBJ2-1; 10 nucleotides agree with TRBD2. Looked up from germline, CDR1 is SEHNR and CDR2 is FQNEAQ (reference sequence). With V trimmed by 5 bases and J by 7 bases, 5 bases remained unmatched. The CDR3 is 14 amino acids. CDR3: CASSRVTSGNEQFF. The CDR3, as DNA: TGTGCCAGCAGCCGAGTGACTAGCGGGAATGAGCAGTTCTTC. Based on the CDR3 plus reference TRBV7-9 and TRBJ2-1, the full variable domain is DTGVSQNPRHKITKRGQNVTFRCDPISEHNRLYWYRQTLGQGPEFLTYFQNEAQLEKSRLLSDRFSAERPKGSFSTLEIQRTEQGDSAMYLCASSRVTSGNEQFFGPGTRLTVL.

This chain joins TRBV29-1 and TRBJ1-1; D is undetermined. The CDR3 totals 15 residues. V was clipped by 0 bases and J by 1 base, with 12 bases between them. Looked up from germline, CDR1 is SQVTM and CDR2 is ANQGSEA. The CDR3 DNA reads TGCAGCGTTGAAGATTGGGTGTTAGAGAACACTGAAGCTTTCTTT. The encoded protein is CSVEDWVLENTEAFF.

The rearrangement uses TRBV25-1 and TRBJ2-3, with D hard to call. With 4 bases removed from V and 4 bases from J, the gap between germline ends came to 9 bases. CDR3 length equals 13 residues. From germline, CDR1 is MGHDK and CDR2 SYGVNS. The CDR3 sequence is CASSAALSDTQYF. CDR3 sequence (DNA): TGTGCCAGCAGTGCGGCACTCTCAGATACGCAGTATTTT.

This chain links TRBV29-1 with TRBJ2-1; D gene uncertain. CDR3 length equals 8 residues. The germline V gene has CDR1 SQVTM and CDR2 ANQGSEA. Trimming removed 3 bases at V and 9 bases at J, with 0 bases between. CDR3 protein: CSVDEQFF. CDR3 nucleotide sequence: TGCAGCGTTGATGAGCAGTTCTTC.